A selection of T cell receptor beta chains follows, all from one sample in a study of blood T cells in healthy people across ages. TCRdb re-called the 5' RACE reads with MiXCR, one entry per CDR3 protein. The sample includes about 1.4 million distinct CDR3 sequences, 59% of them seen just once. Sequencing was carried out using blood. These receptors came from a man younger than 35 in good health. CDR3s leave out the opening cysteine and the closing phenylalanine or tryptophan. A D gene is named only where the DNA matches it firmly. Part of the rows lack a size; the others show once, few, many or a class for expanded clones.

j_gene,d_gene,v_gene,abundance,CDR3aa
TRBJ1-1,TRBD1,TRBV12-3/TRBV12-4,-,ASISGGRGGNTEAF
-,TRBD1,TRBV7-9,-,ASSAGQGDGETQY
TRBJ2-7,TRBD1,TRBV5-1,few,ASSSQGAFYEQY
TRBJ1-5,TRBD1,TRBV4-1,-,ASSPGTGGKPQH
TRBJ2-7,TRBD2,TRBV9,-,ASSVGGGQITDEQY
TRBJ1-6,-,TRBV12-3/TRBV12-4,once,ASSLRSKGSPLH
TRBJ2-2,-,TRBV10-3,-,AIGSNTGELF
TRBJ1-1,-,TRBV10-3,-,AIREGAGTGSEAF
TRBJ2-4,TRBD1,TRBV18,few,ASSPPLDRSKNIQY
TRBJ2-7,TRBD2,TRBV12-3/TRBV12-4,-,ASSLSSGGAYEQY
TRBJ2-1,-,TRBV29-1,-,SVEKDSYNEQF
-,TRBD2,TRBV28,-,ATKLRTSLYEQY
TRBJ1-4,-,TRBV15,few,ATSPRGATNEKLF
TRBJ2-1,TRBD2,TRBV15,-,ATSPGGIYNEQF
TRBJ2-7,-,TRBV7-9,-,ATPLRDLSYEQY
TRBJ2-5,-,TRBV4-3,-,ASSQISGETQY
TRBJ1-4,-,TRBV3-1,-,ASSRMRATNEKLF
TRBJ2-7,-,TRBV7-2,few,ASSVRTGWDEQY
TRBJ2-3,TRBD1,TRBV10-3,-,AISRDRDGTDTQY
TRBJ1-2,TRBD1,TRBV12-3/TRBV12-4,-,ASSLSTGGGGYT
TRBJ2-2,-,TRBV25-1,-,ASSATREQGTGELF
TRBJ2-1,TRBD2,TRBV20-1,-,SATSGNSGIGEQF
TRBJ1-2,TRBD1,TRBV18,-,ASSAPGQGPGYYGYT
TRBJ1-2,-,TRBV4-1,few,ASSQVDRSGSANYGYT
TRBJ2-2,-,TRBV6-2/TRBV6-3,-,ASNRGPANTGELF
TRBJ1-2,-,TRBV29-1,-,SVVIGAGYGYT
-,TRBD2,TRBV12-3/TRBV12-4,-,ASRESSGSYRETQY
TRBJ2-5,TRBD2,TRBV12-3/TRBV12-4,-,ASSDTGTSGGLVQETQY
TRBJ1-1,-,TRBV20-1,-,SASHGEAF
TRBJ2-7,TRBD2,TRBV11-2,-,ASRPISGGAYEQY
TRBJ2-7,-,TRBV7-9,-,ASSPRRNSYEQY
TRBJ1-1,-,TRBV9,few,ASSVGSNTEAF
TRBJ2-1,-,TRBV7-6,-,ASGLNNEQF
TRBJ2-5,TRBD2,TRBV10-3,-,ASTRGGRGYNEQY
TRBJ1-3,-,TRBV5-1,-,ASGSDLSSGNTIY